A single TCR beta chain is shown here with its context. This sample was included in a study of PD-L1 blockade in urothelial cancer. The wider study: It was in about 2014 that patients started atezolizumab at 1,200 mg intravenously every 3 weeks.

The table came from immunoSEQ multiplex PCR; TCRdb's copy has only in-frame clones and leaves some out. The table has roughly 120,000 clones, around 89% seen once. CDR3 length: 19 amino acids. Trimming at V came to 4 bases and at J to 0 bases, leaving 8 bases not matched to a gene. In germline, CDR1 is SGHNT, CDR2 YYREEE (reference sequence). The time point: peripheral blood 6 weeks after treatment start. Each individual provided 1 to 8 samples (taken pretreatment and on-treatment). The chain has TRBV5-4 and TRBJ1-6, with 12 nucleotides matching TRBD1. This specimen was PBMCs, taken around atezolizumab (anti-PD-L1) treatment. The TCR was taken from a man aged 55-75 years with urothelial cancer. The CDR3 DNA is TGTGCCAGCAGCGGCGGGACAGGGGGCGCCAGCTCCTATAATTCACCCCTCCACTTT. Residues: CASSGGTGGASSYNSPLHF.